The 22 T cell receptor beta chains below all came from one sample that was sequenced in a study of ipilimumab plus nivolumab after autologous stem cell transplantation. Sequenced by immunoSEQ multiplex PCR; TCRdb stores in-frame clones only, minus some. The sample shows 20,000 to 25,000 clones, 77% of them seen only once. The sample here was PBMCs, taken in a trial of ipilimumab plus nivolumab as post-transplant consolidation. The source is a male donor with diffuse large B-cell lymphoma.

The chain is built from TRBV19 and TRBJ1-4, with a tentative D call TRBD1 (6 bases). Trimming stripped 6 bases from V and 8 bases from J, with 19 bases between. This CDR3 region has 15 residues. CDR1 LNHDA and CDR2 SQIVND come from the germline V gene (reference sequence). This CDR3 is CASSPHGQTLEKLFF. The CDR3 DNA is TGTGCCAGTAGCCCTCACGGACAGACGCTCGAAAAACTGTTTTTT.

The J gene is TRBJ2-3, the V gene TRBV30; the match to TRBD2 covers 7 bases. The CDR3 length is 17 residues. Losses at the gene ends were 4 bases for V and 1 base for J; bases not matched to a gene: 14. The germline V gene encodes CDR1 GTSNPN and CDR2 SVGIG (reference sequence). CDR3 protein: CAWNEKFPAGGTDTQYF. The CDR3 bases are TGTGCCTGGAACGAGAAATTCCCGGCGGGGGGCACAGATACGCAGTATTTT.

The CDR3 is CASSTRDPDTQYF. The CDR3 DNA reads TGTGCCAGTAGTACCCGGGACCCAGATACGCAGTATTTT. The V call is TRBV19, the J call TRBJ2-3; D assignment may be TRBD1 or TRBD2 (5 bases each). Germline-derived CDR1 and CDR2 are LNHDA and SQIVND (reference sequence). Trimming removed 4 bases at V and 4 bases at J, with 9 bases between. The CDR3 has 13 residues.

The chain couples TRBV2 to TRBJ1-2; the match to TRBD1 covers 10 bases. The germline CDR1 and CDR2 sequences are SNHLY and FYNNEI. J was trimmed by 4 bases and V by 5 bases; bases with no gene match: 1. This CDR3 is 13 amino acids long. CDR3 sequence reads: CASSWTGGYGYTF. In nucleotides, the CDR3 is TGTGCCAGCAGTTGGACAGGGGGCTATGGCTACACCTTC.

This clone was counted once. The V gene is TRBV18, the J gene TRBJ2-3; 7 nucleotides match TRBD2. Looked up from germline, CDR1 is KGHSH and CDR2 is LQKENI. The V gene end was trimmed by 3 bases and the J gene end by 6 bases; junction bases not matched to a gene: 12. CDR3 length equals 16 residues. The CDR3 region has the DNA TGTGCCAGCTCACCCAGTGGGAGCGGGATAGGGGATACGCAGTATTTT. Translating gives CASSPSGSGIGDTQYF. The whole variable domain, remainder taken from reference TRBV18 and TRBJ2-3, is NAGVMQNPRHLVRRRGQEARLRCSPMKGHSHVYWYRQLPEEGLKFMVYLQKENIIDESGMPKERFSAEFPKEGPSILRIQQVVRGDSAAYFCASSPSGSGIGDTQYFGPGTRLTVL.

The chain uses TRBV5-1 and TRBJ2-5; the D gene is possibly TRBD2 (5 bases). Germline values: CDR1 SGHRS, CDR2 YFSETQ. The V and J ends lost 6 bases and 1 base respectively, with 13 bases between them. The CDR3 consists of 14 residues. For the CDR3, the DNA is TGCGCCAGCACCACCACAGCGGCCCAAGAGACCCAGTACTTC. Amino acids: CASTTTAAQETQYF.

The V call is TRBV19, the J call TRBJ1-2, with D possibly TRBD1 on 5 matching bases. Germline V gives CDR1 LNHDA, CDR2 SQIVND (reference sequence). This CDR3 has 15 residues. The V and J ends lost 0 bases and 0 bases respectively, with 8 bases between them. The CDR3 DNA reads as TGTGCCAGTAGTATAGATGGGACGACTAACTATGGCTACACCTTC. Protein product: CASSIDGTTNYGYTF.

The rearrangement joins TRBV5-1 to TRBJ2-3; D is possibly TRBD2 (6 bases). The CDR3 is made up of 14 amino acids. The germline V gene encodes CDR1 SGHRS and CDR2 YFSETQ. V was pared by 4 bases and J by 0 bases, with 9 bases between. The CDR3 protein is CASSAGTSTDTQYF. The DNA of the CDR3 is TGCGCCAGCAGCGCCGGGACTAGCACAGATACGCAGTATTTT. Full variable domain (missing parts from reference TRBV5-1 and TRBJ2-3): KAGVTQTPRYLIKTRGQQVTLSCSPISGHRSVSWYQQTPGQGLQFLFEYFSETQRNKGNFPGRFSGRQFSNSRSEMNVSTLELGDSALYLCASSAGTSTDTQYFGPGTRLTVL.

The chain joins TRBV28 to TRBJ2-3; TRBD2 agrees at 10 bases. From germline, CDR1 is MDHEN and CDR2 SYDVKM. The trim removed 6 bases at V and 5 bases at J, leaving 8 bases unmatched. The CDR3 covers 15 residues. Here the CDR3 reads CASSRQRGGRDTQYF. The DNA for the CDR3 is TGTGCCAGCAGCCGCCAGCGGGGGGGCCGAGATACGCAGTATTTT.

The chain combines TRBV9 with TRBJ1-3, with 7 bases fitting TRBD1. CDR1 is SGDLS, CDR2 YYNGEE, per germline. The ends lost 3 bases at V and 2 bases at J; junction bases unmatched: 5. The CDR3 spans 15 residues. CDR3: CASSARTGAGNTIYF. CDR3 DNA sequence: TGTGCCAGCAGCGCACGAACAGGGGCTGGAAACACCATATATTTT.

The chain couples TRBV2 to TRBJ2-6; D is ambiguous. The V and J ends lost 4 bases and 0 bases respectively, with 10 bases between them. From germline, CDR1 is SNHLY and CDR2 FYNNEI. The CDR3 spans 16 residues. CDR3 in amino acids: CASSVDGPSGANVLTF. CDR3 nucleotide sequence: TGTGCCAGCAGTGTAGACGGGCCCTCTGGGGCCAACGTCCTGACTTTC.

The V and J genes are TRBV28 and TRBJ1-2; D is possibly TRBD1 (5 bases). The CDR3 has 15 residues. CDR1 and CDR2 (germline): MDHEN, SYDVKM. V lost 4 bases, J lost 0 bases, and 12 bases lay in between. CDR3: CASSSRRETNYGYTF. CDR3 coding DNA: TGTGCCAGCAGTTCTCGCAGGGAAACTAACTATGGCTACACCTTC.

Written as DNA, the CDR3 is TGTGCCAGTAGCCCGGGACACCCTCAGCAGTACTTC. This translates into CASSPGHPQQYF. The rearrangement joins TRBV19 to TRBJ2-5; D possibly corresponds to TRBD1 (6 bases). This CDR3 spans 12 amino acids. V was clipped by 6 bases and J by 11 bases, with 16 bases between them. In germline, CDR1 is LNHDA, CDR2 SQIVND (reference sequence).

The table lists this clone with a count of one. The chain links TRBV18 to TRBJ1-1; 7 bases match TRBD1. The CDR3 totals 13 residues. V lost 5 bases, J lost 4 bases, and 4 bases stayed unmatched. Germline assignment: CDR1 KGHSH and CDR2 LQKENI. In DNA form, the CDR3 reads TGTGCCAGCTCAGCGACAGGGATCACTGAAGCTTTCTTT. Translated: CASSATGITEAFF.

This clone was recorded once. Other DNA sequences from this sample encode an identical CDR3 as well. The rearrangement links TRBV20-1 to TRBJ2-5; maybe TRBD1 (6 bases). Trimming took 6 bases from V and 5 from J, leaving 10 bases between them. This CDR3 contains 11 residues. Per the germline V gene, CDR1 is DFQATT and CDR2 is SNEGSKA (reference sequence). CDR3 in DNA: TGCAGTGCCAGGGGCGGGGAGACCCAGTACTTC. It specifies CSARGGETQYF.

The chain links TRBV27 to TRBJ1-2; the D is unclear. Germline loops: CDR1 MNHEY, CDR2 SMNVEV (reference sequence). Trimming took off 3 bases at V and 3 bases at J, with 8 bases between the two ends. The CDR3 sequence is 13 residues long. Here the CDR3 DNA reads TGTGCCAGCAGTTTCCTCGCGGACTATGGCTACACCTTC. Protein sequence: CASSFLADYGYTF.

The sample holds one count of this clone. The chain employs TRBV6-5 and TRBJ2-1; TRBD2 might be the D (6 bases). The germline V and J ends were trimmed by 4 bases and 9 bases, with 7 bases remaining between them. The CDR3 has 11 residues. Germline CDR1 and CDR2: MNHEY and SVGAGI. The CDR3 DNA is TGTGCCAGCAGTTTGGGACTTGAGCAGTTCTTC. Its translation: CASSLGLEQFF.

The V and J genes are TRBV9 and TRBJ2-5; TRBD2 might be the D (6 bases). The length of the CDR3 is 15 residues. Germline CDR1 SGDLS, CDR2 YYNGEE. Trimming pared 2 bases from V and 2 bases from J, leaving 13 bases between. The CDR3: CASSVRGGSQETQYF. Here the CDR3 DNA reads TGTGCCAGCAGCGTCCGTGGGGGGAGTCAAGAGACCCAGTACTTC.

This sequence joins TRBV28 and TRBJ1-2, with a weak D call TRBD1 (6 bases). The CDR3 spans 16 residues. Germline V gene sequence: CDR1 MDHEN, CDR2 SYDVKM. V was trimmed by 1 base and J by 8 bases, leaving 20 bases between them. The CDR3 loop reads CASSLYTGTGPGGYTF. Here the CDR3 DNA reads TGTGCCAGCAGTTTATACACAGGGACGGGTCCGGGCGGCTACACCTTC.

The sample holds a few counts of this clone. The V gene is TRBV18, the J gene TRBJ2-7, with 14 bases aligning to TRBD2. CDR1 and CDR2 (germline): KGHSH, LQKENI. Losses at the gene ends were 0 bases for V and 1 base for J; bases not matched to a gene: 2. This CDR3 has 17 amino acids. The CDR3 region has the DNA TGTGCCAGCTCACCACCGGGACTAGCGGGGGCATCCTACGAGCAGTACTTC. Translating gives CASSPPGLAGASYEQYF.

This clone was observed a handful of times. This chain joins TRBV28 and TRBJ1-2; D is uncertain. V was cut by 3 bases and J by 10 bases, with 12 bases left in between. From germline, CDR1 is MDHEN and CDR2 SYDVKM. The CDR3 totals 12 residues. DNA of the CDR3: TGTGCCAGCAGTTTCCAAGCCCGCGACTACACCTTC. Translating it yields CASSFQARDYTF.

The chain combines TRBV7-2 with TRBJ2-3, with D perhaps TRBD2 (6 bases). The CDR3 loop spans 19 amino acids. Trimming took 0 bases from V and 0 from J, leaving 19 bases between them. The germline V gene encodes CDR1 SGHTA and CDR2 FQGNSA. In DNA form, the CDR3 reads TGTGCCAGCAGCTTAGCCGGCCTCGCGGGGTCCGCTAGCACAGATACGCAGTATTTT. Protein product: CASSLAGLAGSASTDTQYF.